This T cell receptor (beta chain) is from a study of CD8 T cells in ankylosing spondylitis. Findings and caveats of the study: Enrichment of disease-linked clones was reportedly significant in matched ankylosing spondylitis synovial fluid. Reports of some motif variants in reactive arthritis synovial fluid and blood predate this one.

The CDR3 is made up of 15 amino acids. CDR1 is MNHEY, CDR2 SVGAGI, per germline. V gave up 2 bases and J gave up 2 bases, with 13 bases separating them. This clonotype has a count of ten or more. Its target is unknown. Libraries for TCR beta were made by quantitative 5'-RACE with molecular barcodes. One entry per CDR3 protein, called by TCRdb with MiXCR from the 5' RACE reads. The table lists 200,000 to 250,000 distinct CDR3 sequences, roughly a tenth of them singletons. This rearrangement joins TRBV6-5 to TRBJ2-7; D is ambiguous. This receptor was taken from a male donor with ankylosing spondylitis or in good health (not recorded which). The sample comprised blood, either unsorted or a sorted T cell fraction (not recorded which). The CDR3 coding sequence is TGTGCCAGCAGTTACGACCGGACCGCTACCTACGAGCAGTACTTC. It is translated as CASSYDRTATYEQYF.